A single sample is the source of the 23 T cell receptor beta chains below, sequenced in a study of blood T cell repertoires in COVID-19. This table comes from immunoSEQ multiplex PCR, and its TCRdb copy is limited to in-frame clones, with some not included. The sample includes about 220,000 clones, 86% seen only once; the top ten take about 2.2%. Source material: peripheral blood. The receptors were sampled from a young man who had recovered from COVID-19.

The chain has TRBV6-2 or TRBV6-3 and TRBJ2-7; a weak D match, TRBD1 (7 bases). The germline gives CDR1 MNHEY, CDR2 SVGEGT. The CDR3 runs to 16 residues. The V gene lost 0 bases and the J gene lost 0 bases, with 12 bases spanning the gap. The CDR3 loop is CASSYSSGGGSYEQYF. For the CDR3, the DNA is TGTGCCAGCAGTTACTCTTCAGGGGGAGGCTCCTACGAGCAGTACTTC.

The V and J genes are TRBV2 and TRBJ2-5; 15 positions match TRBD2. Trimming removed 7 bases from V and 5 bases from J; junction bases left unmatched: 8. Germline CDR1 is SNHLY and CDR2 is FYNNEI. The CDR3 loop spans 16 amino acids. CDR3 loop: CASTTGLAGGWETQYF. Here the CDR3 DNA reads TGTGCCAGCACCACGGGACTAGCGGGGGGCTGGGAGACCCAGTACTTC. Supplemented by reference TRBV2 and TRBJ2-5, the full variable domain reads EPEVTQTPSHQVTQMGQEVILRCVPISNHLYFYWYRQILGQKVEFLVSFYNNEISEKSEIFDDQFSVERPDGSNFTLKIRSTKLEDSAMYFCASTTGLAGGWETQYFGPGTRLLVL.

V is TRBV7-2 and J is TRBJ2-5; D uncertain. CDR1 is SGHTA and CDR2 is FQGNSA in the germline V gene. Trimming took 3 bases from V and 1 from J, leaving 9 bases between them. The CDR3 extends over 14 amino acids. The CDR3 spells CASSLSSFQETQYF. The CDR3 DNA sequence: TGTGCCAGCAGCTTGTCCTCGTTCCAAGAGACCCAGTACTTC.

In nucleotides, the CDR3 is TGTGCCAGCAGCAAGGCTAGGGAGCGTTCAAAAGATACGCAGTATTTT. It yields the protein CASSKARERSKDTQYF. The chain joins TRBV3-1 (or the pseudogene TRBV3-2) to TRBJ2-3, with D tentatively TRBD2 (5 bases). From germline, CDR1 is LGHDT and CDR2 YNNKEL (reference sequence). The V end was cut by 5 bases, the J end by 5 bases, with 20 bases between. This CDR3 region has 16 residues.

The chain combines TRBV19 with TRBJ2-5; 7 nucleotides line up with TRBD1. Germline assignment: CDR1 LNHDA and CDR2 SQIVND (reference sequence). The CDR3 length is 15 residues. With 7 bases clipped from V and 3 bases from J, the junction kept 11 bases outside the gene matches. The CDR3: CASNTPRTGEETQYF. The CDR3 nucleotides are TGTGCCAGTAACACCCCGAGGACAGGAGAAGAGACCCAGTACTTC.

The chain has TRBV7-7 and TRBJ2-3; no reliable D call. Trimming took off 0 bases at V and 6 bases at J, with 7 bases between the two ends. The germline V gene encodes CDR1 SSHAT and CDR2 FNYEAQ (reference sequence). The CDR3 runs 13 residues. CDR3 DNA: TGTGCCAGCAGCTTAGCCCTGCGGGATACGCAGTATTTT. This translates into CASSLALRDTQYF. The whole variable domain, filled in from reference TRBV7-7 and TRBJ2-3, reads GAGVSQSPRYKVTKRGQDVTLRCDPISSHATLYWYQQALGQGPEFLTYFNYEAQPDKSGLPSDRFSAERPEGSISTLTIQRTEQRDSAMYRCASSLALRDTQYFGPGTRLTVL.

There are a few counts of this clone. The J gene is TRBJ2-7, the V gene TRBV3-1 (or the pseudogene TRBV3-2); 7 nucleotides align to TRBD2. This CDR3 comprises 13 residues. V was clipped by 4 bases and J by 5 bases; unmatched bases: 5. The V gene's germline CDR1 is LGHDT and CDR2 YNNKEL (reference sequence). CDR3 amino acids: CASSPLGRDEQYF. Written as DNA, the CDR3 is TGTGCCAGCAGCCCCCTAGGGAGGGACGAGCAGTACTTC.

Here the CDR3 reads CASSFSLAGGGETQYF. The CDR3 DNA is TGCGCCAGCAGCTTTTCGCTAGCGGGGGGCGGAGAGACCCAGTACTTC. This chain joins TRBV5-1 and TRBJ2-5; 11 positions match TRBD2. V trimming: 2 bases; J trimming: 4 bases; junction bases outside the gene matches: 7. This CDR3 comprises 16 residues. Germline CDR1 SGHRS, CDR2 YFSETQ.

This clone was observed once. The chain carries TRBV10-3 and TRBJ1-1; TRBD1 is a possible D gene (5 bases). The V end lost 8 bases, the J end lost 3 bases, and 13 bases lay between the germline ends. The CDR3 runs to 13 residues. Germline V gene data show CDR1 as ENHRY and CDR2 as SYGVKD. The CDR3 protein is CAISRTGDTEAFF. In nucleotides, the CDR3 is TGTGCCATCTCCCGGACGGGGGACACTGAAGCTTTCTTT.

The J gene is TRBJ2-2, the V gene TRBV4-3, with D unresolved. The CDR3 spans 14 residues. The germline gives CDR1 LGHNA, CDR2 YSLEER. Deletions cut 0 bases from V and 6 bases from J, with 8 bases between. The CDR3 sequence is CASSQDLRAGELFF. For the CDR3, the DNA is TGCGCCAGCAGCCAAGATTTAAGAGCCGGGGAGCTGTTTTTT.

By sample share, this clone is medium-sized. The chain couples TRBV19 to TRBJ2-3; possibly TRBD2 for D (7 bases). Trimming took off 3 bases at V and 2 bases at J, with 12 bases between the two ends. CDR1 and CDR2 from the germline V gene are LNHDA and SQIVND (reference sequence). This CDR3 is 15 amino acids long. The CDR3 region is CASSIWGGHTDTQYF. CDR3 coding DNA: TGTGCCAGTAGTATTTGGGGGGGGCACACAGATACGCAGTATTTT.

The chain uses TRBV25-1 and TRBJ2-5; D unresolved. V was cut by 0 bases and J by 3 bases, with 8 bases left in between. The germline V gene encodes CDR1 MGHDK and CDR2 SYGVNS. This CDR3 contains 14 residues. The CDR3 spells CASSEYPTKETQYF. The CDR3 DNA is TGTGCCAGCAGTGAATATCCAACTAAAGAGACCCAGTACTTC.

The chain uses TRBV27 and TRBJ1-2, with a weak D call TRBD1 (5 bases). The germline V gene encodes CDR1 MNHEY and CDR2 SMNVEV (reference sequence). The CDR3 length is 14 residues. Between the trimmed V and J ends, which lost 4 bases and 5 bases, there was a span of 14 bases. The CDR3 loop is CASSWTGGRYGYTF. CDR3 nucleotide sequence: TGTGCCAGCAGTTGGACCGGGGGAAGGTATGGCTACACCTTC.

This sequence joins TRBV21-1 and TRBJ2-3; TRBD1 is the table's D call and was not checked against the DNA. TRBV21-1 is recorded as a pseudogene. CDR3 length: 16 residues. For the CDR3, the DNA is TGTGCCAGCAGCAAACGAAACAGGGGGCGTTCAGATACGCAGTATTTT. This gives the protein CASSKRNRGRSDTQYF.

The V gene is TRBV27, the J gene TRBJ1-6; D perhaps matches TRBD1 (6 bases). Germline CDR1 reads MNHEY; CDR2 reads SMNVEV (reference sequence). Deletions cut 8 bases from V and 9 bases from J, with 14 bases between. There are 13 residues in the CDR3. This CDR3 reads CASGNRVGSPLHF. In DNA, the CDR3 is TGTGCCAGCGGTAACAGGGTTGGTTCACCCCTCCACTTT.

CDR3: CASSLAYRIGGNEQFF. CDR3 coding DNA: TGCGCCAGCAGCTTGGCGTATAGGATCGGGGGCAATGAGCAGTTCTTC. The V gene is TRBV5-1, the J gene TRBJ2-1; D may be TRBD2 (6 bases). CDR3 size: 16 residues. V dropped 0 bases and J dropped 6 bases, with 16 bases sitting between them. CDR1 and CDR2 (germline): SGHRS, YFSETQ.

The chain recombines TRBV29-1 with TRBJ2-1; TRBD1 matches at 7 bases. Trimming took 4 bases from V and 0 from J; bases not matched to a gene: 3. CDR1 SQVTM and CDR2 ANQGSEA come from the germline V gene. The CDR3 extends over 14 amino acids. CDR3 sequence: CSVGDSSSYNEQFF. The CDR3 DNA reads TGCAGCGTTGGGGACAGTAGCTCCTACAATGAGCAGTTCTTC.

This clone has just one count. The rearrangement links TRBV7-2 to TRBJ1-1; a weak D match, TRBD1 (5 bases). The V end was cut by 1 base, the J end by 1 base, with 7 bases between. Germline loops: CDR1 SGHTA, CDR2 FQGNSA. This CDR3 is built from 14 residues. The CDR3 here is CASSLVGQNTEAFF. CDR3 in DNA: TGTGCCAGCAGCTTAGTGGGGCAGAACACTGAAGCTTTCTTT.

The rearrangement joins TRBV7-2 to TRBJ2-5; TRBD2 matches at 15 bases. CDR3 length: 17 residues. The V segment lost 4 bases and the J segment 5 bases; nucleotides outside the gene matches: 8. Per the germline V gene, CDR1 is SGHTA and CDR2 is FQGNSA. Here the CDR3 reads CASSSRTSGGAGETQYF. The DNA for the CDR3 is TGTGCCAGCAGCTCAAGGACTAGCGGGGGGGCCGGGGAGACCCAGTACTTC. The variable domain in full, completed from reference TRBV7-2 and TRBJ2-5, reads GAGVSQSPSNKVTEKGKDVELRCDPISGHTALYWYRQSLGQGLEFLIYFQGNSAPDKSGLPSDRFSAERTGGSVSTLTIQRTQQEDSAVYLCASSSRTSGGAGETQYFGPGTRLLVL.

This chain connects TRBV21-1 to TRBJ1-1; the D call of TRBD1 is as the table states it, not checked on the DNA. TRBV21-1 is flagged as a pseudogene. The CDR3 has 18 amino acids. The CDR3 DNA sequence: TGTGCCAGCAGCAAACAGTTGGGGCCAGGGGGAGAAGGAACTGAAGCTTTCTTT. Amino acids: CASSKQLGPGGEGTEAFF.

The V call is TRBV24-1, the J call TRBJ2-1; 7 bases fit TRBD1. The trim removed 5 bases at V and 8 bases at J, leaving 8 bases unmatched. The CDR3 loop spans 14 amino acids. From germline, CDR1 is KGHDR and CDR2 SFDVKD. CDR3: CATSGQGTVDEQFF. The CDR3 nucleotides read TGTGCCACCAGTGGACAGGGAACGGTCGATGAGCAGTTCTTC.

This chain links TRBV27 with TRBJ2-7; TRBD2 agrees at 11 bases. V gave up 2 bases and J gave up 6 bases; unmatched junction bases: 3. The CDR3 sequence is 14 residues long. Germline V gene lookup returns CDR1 MNHEY and CDR2 SMNVEV (reference sequence). The CDR3 DNA reads as TGTGCCAGCAGTTTAGTAGCGGGGGGGCGCGAGCAGTACTTC. Translated, it gives CASSLVAGGREQYF.

For this clone: Other DNA sequences in the same sample also yield this CDR3. The rearrangement uses TRBV7-2 and TRBJ1-3; D may be TRBD1 (6 bases). The germline CDR1 and CDR2 sequences are SGHTA and FQGNSA. The germline V and J ends were trimmed by 6 bases and 3 bases, with 12 bases remaining between them. This CDR3 has 14 residues. The DNA for the CDR3 is TGTGCCAGCAGTTTGGGAGGGGGTGGAAACACCATATATTTT. It specifies CASSLGGGGNTIYF.